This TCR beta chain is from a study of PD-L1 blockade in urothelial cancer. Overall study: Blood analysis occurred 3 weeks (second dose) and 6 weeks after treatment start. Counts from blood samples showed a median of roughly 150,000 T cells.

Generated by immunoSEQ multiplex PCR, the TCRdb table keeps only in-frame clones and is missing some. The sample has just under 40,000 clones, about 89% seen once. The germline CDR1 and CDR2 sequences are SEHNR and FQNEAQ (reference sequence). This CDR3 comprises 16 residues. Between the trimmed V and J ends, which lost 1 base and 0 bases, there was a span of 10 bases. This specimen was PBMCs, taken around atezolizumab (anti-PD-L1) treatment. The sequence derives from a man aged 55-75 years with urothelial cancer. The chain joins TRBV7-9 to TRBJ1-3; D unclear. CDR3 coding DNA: TGTGCCAGCAGCTTAGGAGGGCCGTCCTCTGGAAACACCATATATTTT. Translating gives CASSLGGPSSGNTIYF. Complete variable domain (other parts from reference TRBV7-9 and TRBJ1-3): DTGVSQNPRHKITKRGQNVTFRCDPISEHNRLYWYRQTLGQGPEFLTYFQNEAQLEKSRLLSDRFSAERPKGSFSTLEIQRTEQGDSAMYLCASSLGGPSSGNTIYFGEGSWLTVV.